The 19 T cell receptor beta chains listed next were all sequenced from one sample in a study of early T cells in non-severe SARS-CoV-2 infection. MiXCR was run by TCRdb on the 5' RACE reads, yielding one entry per CDR3 protein. The sample lists tens of thousands of distinct CDR3 sequences; 5% to 6% were seen once. The sample was whole blood. These receptors all come from an adult who was a healthcare worker with PCR-confirmed SARS-CoV-2 infection or an uninfected control (not recorded which).

This clonotype was picked up a small number of times. The rearrangement links TRBV11-2 to TRBJ1-5; the D is unclear. This CDR3 has 13 amino acids. Trimming removed 5 bases from V and 0 bases from J, with 5 bases in between. Per germline, CDR1 SGHAT and CDR2 FQNNGV. CDR3 sequence: CASSTNSNQPQHF. The CDR3 DNA reads TGTGCCAGCAGCACAAATAGCAATCAGCCCCAGCATTTT.

This clonotype has a handful of counts. V usage is TRBV18 and J usage is TRBJ1-4; 7 bases are shared with TRBD1. This CDR3 comprises 16 residues. V lost 4 bases to trimming and J lost 3 bases; unmatched junction nucleotides: 8. The V gene's germline CDR1 is KGHSH and CDR2 LQKENI. The chain's CDR3 is CASSRYTGEANEKLFF. The DNA for the CDR3 is TGTGCCAGCTCACGATACACAGGGGAAGCTAATGAAAAACTGTTTTTT.

This clonotype was detected ten times or more. The CDR3 sequence is CSVANPHAAATGELFF. The CDR3 DNA sequence: TGCAGCGTTGCCAACCCCCATGCAGCGGCGACCGGGGAGCTGTTTTTT. The chain links TRBV29-1 to TRBJ2-2, with D tentatively TRBD2 (5 bases). V gave up 4 bases and J gave up 5 bases, with 20 bases separating them. The germline V gene has CDR1 SQVTM and CDR2 ANQGSEA. The CDR3 sequence is 16 residues long.

This clonotype showed up just a few times. The J gene is TRBJ2-6, the V gene TRBV28; TRBD1 is a possible D gene (6 bases). The CDR3 runs 17 residues. V lost 2 bases, J lost 4 bases, and 15 bases lay in between. Germline CDR1 reads MDHEN; CDR2 reads SYDVKM. CDR3 region: CASSLVSWGTGANVLTF. CDR3 in DNA: TGTGCCAGCAGTTTAGTTAGTTGGGGGACAGGGGCCAACGTCCTGACTTTC.

This clonotype was picked up a small number of times. The genes are TRBV7-2 and TRBJ2-5; TRBD2 matches 8 bases. Germline CDR1 reads SGHTA; CDR2 reads FQGNSA. With V trimmed by 3 bases and J by 5 bases, 5 bases remained unmatched. CDR3 length: 14 amino acids. CDR3 sequence: CASSFHSGVETQYF. The CDR3 DNA reads as TGTGCCAGCAGCTTCCATAGCGGGGTGGAGACCCAGTACTTC.

This clonotype was recorded a few times. The rearrangement uses TRBV5-1 and TRBJ2-1, with D perhaps TRBD1 (6 bases). The CDR3 is 15 amino acids. The germline gives CDR1 SGHRS, CDR2 YFSETQ. Between the trimmed V and J ends, which lost 0 bases and 8 bases, there was a span of 15 bases. The DNA of the CDR3 is TGCGCCAGCAGCTTGGAGGGCAGGGGCGTAGATGAGCAGTTCTTC. Its translation is CASSLEGRGVDEQFF.

This clonotype was counted at least ten times. The rearrangement links TRBV4-1 to TRBJ2-1; the match to TRBD2 covers 8 bases. This CDR3 region has 16 residues. The V and J ends lost 1 base and 3 bases, in that order; junction bases with no gene match: 5. Germline CDR1 and CDR2: MGHRA and YSYEKL. The chain's CDR3 is CASSQVRLAIYNEQFF. Written as DNA, the CDR3 is TGCGCCAGCAGCCAAGTGCGACTAGCGATCTACAATGAGCAGTTCTTC.

This clonotype has a count of ten or more. The chain links TRBV18 to TRBJ1-2, with 7 bases identical to TRBD1. V lost 3 bases, J lost 6 bases, and 1 base stayed unmatched. The CDR3 totals 12 residues. Germline V lookup: CDR1 KGHSH, CDR2 LQKENI. Here the CDR3 reads CASSPDRDGYTF. In DNA, the CDR3 is TGTGCCAGCTCACCCGACAGGGATGGCTACACCTTC. Looking up the rest from reference TRBV18 and TRBJ1-2 gives the full variable domain: NAGVMQNPRHLVRRRGQEARLRCSPMKGHSHVYWYRQLPEEGLKFMVYLQKENIIDESGMPKERFSAEFPKEGPSILRIQQVVRGDSAAYFCASSPDRDGYTFGSGTRLTVV.

The table lists this clonotype with many counts. The chain has TRBV7-9 and TRBJ1-2; D is unclear. Germline V gene data show CDR1 as SEHNR and CDR2 as FQNEAQ (reference sequence). Trimming removed 0 bases at V and 4 bases at J, with 6 bases between. The CDR3 runs 13 residues. Written as DNA, the CDR3 is TGTGCCAGCAGCTTAGCGGCGCTCTATGGCTACACCTTC. Protein: CASSLAALYGYTF.

This clonotype was observed at least ten times. The chain uses TRBV11-2 and TRBJ2-1; 8 bases fit TRBD2. The CDR3 sequence is 14 residues long. With V trimmed by 5 bases and J by 8 bases, 8 bases remained unmatched. The V gene's germline CDR1 is SGHAT and CDR2 FQNNGV. CDR3 in DNA: TGTGCCAGCAGCCCACCCGGGGGGGCATATGAGCAGTTCTTC. Residues: CASSPPGGAYEQFF.

In its sample, this clonotype was seen many times. The gene calls are TRBV18 and TRBJ2-7; 10 bases align to TRBD2. The CDR3 is 15 amino acids. Looked up from germline, CDR1 is KGHSH and CDR2 is LQKENI. V shed 1 base, J shed 5 bases, and the junction held 5 bases outside the gene matches. CDR3 amino acids: CASSPRLAGVDEQYF. DNA of the CDR3: TGTGCCAGCTCACCACGGCTAGCGGGAGTCGACGAGCAGTACTTC.

The CDR3 DNA sequence: TGTGCCAGCAGCTTAGGGGCGGGCGCGGGGGAGCAGTACTTC. This codes for CASSLGAGAGEQYF. V usage is TRBV7-2 and J usage is TRBJ2-7; possibly TRBD2 for D (6 bases). V dropped 1 base and J dropped 7 bases, with 14 bases sitting between them. The germline V gene has CDR1 SGHTA and CDR2 FQGNSA. CDR3 size: 14 residues.

This clonotype was detected many times. The V gene is TRBV7-9, the J gene TRBJ1-6; 7 bases fit TRBD1. V shed 6 bases and J 4 bases; nucleotides not matched to a gene: 6. This CDR3 contains 15 residues. Germline-derived CDR1 and CDR2 are SEHNR and FQNEAQ (reference sequence). CDR3 nucleotide sequence: TGTGCCAGCAGGCCTCCGGGACAGTATAATTCACCCCTCCACTTT. It codes for CASRPPGQYNSPLHF.

This clonotype was seen many times. The chain recombines TRBV20-1 with TRBJ2-1, with 9 bases matching TRBD2. In germline, CDR1 is DFQATT, CDR2 SNEGSKA (reference sequence). V lost 1 base to trimming and J lost 4 bases; unmatched junction nucleotides: 5. This CDR3 region has 15 residues. CDR3 in DNA: TGCAGTGCTAGAGTAGCGGGAGTGCTTTACAATGAGCAGTTCTTC. Protein: CSARVAGVLYNEQFF.

The chain links TRBV2 to TRBJ2-1; tentatively, D is TRBD2 (5 bases). The CDR3 has 14 amino acids. Germline V gene sequence: CDR1 SNHLY, CDR2 FYNNEI. The germline V and J ends were trimmed by 1 base and 7 bases, with 11 bases remaining between them. The CDR3 loop is CASSEGTGWNEQFF. As DNA, the CDR3 is TGTGCCAGCAGTGAAGGGACGGGGTGGAATGAGCAGTTCTTC.

This clonotype was seen at least ten times. This chain joins TRBV7-9 and TRBJ2-1; tentatively, D is TRBD1 (6 bases). This CDR3 has 18 amino acids. V lost 3 bases and J lost 8, with 26 bases in between. Per the germline V gene, CDR1 is SEHNR and CDR2 is FQNEAQ (reference sequence). The chain's CDR3 is CASSFKLTGFHVPDEQFF. For the CDR3, the DNA is TGTGCCAGCAGCTTTAAATTAACAGGGTTTCATGTTCCGGATGAGCAGTTCTTC.

This clonotype was seen at least ten times. The chain is built from TRBV12-3 or TRBV12-4 and TRBJ2-3; D is undetermined. The CDR3 runs 13 residues. Trimming shortened V by 5 bases and J by 11 bases, and 17 bases separated the two germline ends. This chain's CDR3 is CASSTPGLARQYF. CDR3 in DNA: TGTGCCAGCAGTACGCCCGGTTTAGCCAGGCAGTATTTT.

This clonotype was detected ten times or more. The chain has TRBV11-2 and TRBJ2-7, with D perhaps assigned TRBD1 or TRBD2 (5 bases each). The germline V gene has CDR1 SGHAT and CDR2 FQNNGV. CDR3 size: 14 residues. Trimming cost V 0 bases and J 4 bases, with 10 bases left between them. In DNA, the CDR3 is TGTGCCAGCAGCTTAGATCGGGGACCGTACGAGCAGTACTTC. Its translation: CASSLDRGPYEQYF.

The J gene is TRBJ2-5, the V gene TRBV6-2 or TRBV6-3; TRBD1 matches 7 bases. This CDR3 has 15 amino acids. In germline, CDR1 is MNHEY, CDR2 SVGEGT. After removal of 4 bases from V and 2 bases from J, the junction contained 7 bases not matched to a gene. In DNA form, the CDR3 reads TGTGCCAGCAGTTCCCACATGACAGGGCAAGAGACCCAGTACTTC. This codes for CASSSHMTGQETQYF.